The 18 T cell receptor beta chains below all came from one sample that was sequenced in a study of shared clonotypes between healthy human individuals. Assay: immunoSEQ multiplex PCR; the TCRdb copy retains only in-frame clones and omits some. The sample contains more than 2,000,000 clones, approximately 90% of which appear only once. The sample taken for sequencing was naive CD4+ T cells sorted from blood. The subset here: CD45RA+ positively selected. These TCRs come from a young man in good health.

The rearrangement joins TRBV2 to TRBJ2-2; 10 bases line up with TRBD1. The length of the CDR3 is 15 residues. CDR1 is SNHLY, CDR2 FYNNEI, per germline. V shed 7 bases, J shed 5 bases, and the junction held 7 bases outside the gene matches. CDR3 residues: CASNTGTGETGELFF. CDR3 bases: TGTGCCAGCAATACCGGGACAGGGGAAACCGGGGAGCTGTTTTTT.

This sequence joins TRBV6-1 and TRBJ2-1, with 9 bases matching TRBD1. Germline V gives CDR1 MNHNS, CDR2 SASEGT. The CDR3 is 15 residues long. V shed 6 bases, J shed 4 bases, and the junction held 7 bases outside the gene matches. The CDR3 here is CASSLGQGFYNEQFF. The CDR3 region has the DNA TGTGCCAGCAGCTTGGGACAGGGCTTTTACAATGAGCAGTTCTTC.

CDR3 amino acids: CASSLVWGGSTAGELFF. The CDR3 DNA reads TGTGCCAGCAGCTTAGTTTGGGGGGGCAGCACGGCCGGGGAGCTGTTTTTT. J is TRBJ2-2 and V is TRBV7-2, with D possibly TRBD2 on 7 matching bases. V shed 1 base and J shed 6 bases, with 18 bases lying between them. The CDR3 consists of 17 residues. Germline CDR1 reads SGHTA; CDR2 reads FQGNSA.

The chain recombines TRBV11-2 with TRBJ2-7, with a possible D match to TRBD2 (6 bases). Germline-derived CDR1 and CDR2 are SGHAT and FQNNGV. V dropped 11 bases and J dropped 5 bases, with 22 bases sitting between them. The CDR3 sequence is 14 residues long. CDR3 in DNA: TGTGCCTCGGGGGTGGGTGGGAGTAACCACGAGCAGTACTTC. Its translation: CASGVGGSNHEQYF.

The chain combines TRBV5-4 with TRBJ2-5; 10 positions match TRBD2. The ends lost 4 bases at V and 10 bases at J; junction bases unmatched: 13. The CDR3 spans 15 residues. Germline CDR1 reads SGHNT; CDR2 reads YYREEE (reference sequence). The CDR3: CASSPQREGRGDQYF. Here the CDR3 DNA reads TGTGCCAGCAGCCCCCAGCGGGAGGGCCGGGGGGACCAGTACTTC.

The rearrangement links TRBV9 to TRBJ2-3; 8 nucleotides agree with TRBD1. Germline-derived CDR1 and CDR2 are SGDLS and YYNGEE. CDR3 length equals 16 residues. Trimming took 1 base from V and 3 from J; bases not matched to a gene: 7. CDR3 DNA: TGTGCCAGCAGCGTACAGGGGGCGATGGGGACAGATACGCAGTATTTT. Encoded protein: CASSVQGAMGTDTQYF.

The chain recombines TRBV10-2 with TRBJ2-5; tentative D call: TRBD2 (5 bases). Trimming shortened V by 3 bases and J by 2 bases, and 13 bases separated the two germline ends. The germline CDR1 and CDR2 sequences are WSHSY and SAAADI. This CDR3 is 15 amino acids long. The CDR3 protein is CASSESGGWQETQYF. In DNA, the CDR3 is TGCGCCAGCAGTGAATCCGGAGGTTGGCAAGAGACCCAGTACTTC.

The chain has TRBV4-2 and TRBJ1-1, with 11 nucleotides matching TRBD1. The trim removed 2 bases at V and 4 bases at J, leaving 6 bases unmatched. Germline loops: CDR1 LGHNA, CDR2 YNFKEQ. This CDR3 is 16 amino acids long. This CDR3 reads CASSQLGQGASTEAFF. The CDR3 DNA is TGTGCCAGCAGCCAATTAGGACAGGGGGCCAGCACTGAAGCTTTCTTT.

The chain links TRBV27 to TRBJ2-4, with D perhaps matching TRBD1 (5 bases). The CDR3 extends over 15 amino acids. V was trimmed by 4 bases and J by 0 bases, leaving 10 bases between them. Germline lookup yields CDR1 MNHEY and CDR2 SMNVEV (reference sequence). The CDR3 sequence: CASSWTQLAKNIQYF. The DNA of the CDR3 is TGTGCCAGCAGTTGGACACAATTAGCCAAAAACATTCAGTACTTC.

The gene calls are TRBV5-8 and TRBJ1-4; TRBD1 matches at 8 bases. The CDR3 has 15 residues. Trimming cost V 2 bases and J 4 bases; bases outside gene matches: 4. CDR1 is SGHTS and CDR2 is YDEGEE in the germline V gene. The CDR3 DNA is TGTGCCAGCAGCTTCCAGGGACAGGTTAATGAAAAACTGTTTTTT. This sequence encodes CASSFQGQVNEKLFF. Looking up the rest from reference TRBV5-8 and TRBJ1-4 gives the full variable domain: EAGVTQSPTHLIKTRGQQATLRCSPISGHTSVYWYQQALGLGLQFLLWYDEGEERNRGNFPPRFSGRQFPNYSSELNVNALELEDSALYLCASSFQGQVNEKLFFGSGTQLSVL.

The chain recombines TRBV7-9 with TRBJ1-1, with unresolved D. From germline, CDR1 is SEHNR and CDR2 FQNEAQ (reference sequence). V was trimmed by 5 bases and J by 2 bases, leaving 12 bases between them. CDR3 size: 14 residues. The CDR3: CASSPRNRNTEAFF. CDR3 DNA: TGTGCCAGCAGCCCTCGGAACCGAAACACTGAAGCTTTCTTT.

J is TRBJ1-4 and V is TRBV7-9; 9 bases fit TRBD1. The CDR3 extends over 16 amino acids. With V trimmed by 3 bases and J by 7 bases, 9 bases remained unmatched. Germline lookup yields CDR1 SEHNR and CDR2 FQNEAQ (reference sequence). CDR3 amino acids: CASSLLGQGKTEKLFF. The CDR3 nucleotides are TGTGCCAGCAGCTTGCTCGGACAGGGGAAGACTGAAAAACTGTTTTTT. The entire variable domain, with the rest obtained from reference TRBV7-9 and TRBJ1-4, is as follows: DTGVSQNPRHKITKRGQNVTFRCDPISEHNRLYWYRQTLGQGPEFLTYFQNEAQLEKSRLLSDRFSAERPKGSFSTLEIQRTEQGDSAMYLCASSLLGQGKTEKLFFGSGTQLSVL.

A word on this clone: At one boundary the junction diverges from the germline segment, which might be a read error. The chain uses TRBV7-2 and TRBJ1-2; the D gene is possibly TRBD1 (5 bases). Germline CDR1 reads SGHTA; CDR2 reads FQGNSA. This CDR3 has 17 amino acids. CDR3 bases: TGTGCCAGCAGCGTAGCGGGACCTGGACAATGGGGCTATGGCTACACCTTC. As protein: CASSVAGPGQWGYGYTF.

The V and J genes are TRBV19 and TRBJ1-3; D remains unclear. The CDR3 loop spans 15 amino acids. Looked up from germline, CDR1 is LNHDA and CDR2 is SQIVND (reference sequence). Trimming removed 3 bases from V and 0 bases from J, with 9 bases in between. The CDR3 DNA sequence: TGTGCCAGTAGTATTGGCAGCGTCTCTGGAAACACCATATATTTT. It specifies CASSIGSVSGNTIYF.

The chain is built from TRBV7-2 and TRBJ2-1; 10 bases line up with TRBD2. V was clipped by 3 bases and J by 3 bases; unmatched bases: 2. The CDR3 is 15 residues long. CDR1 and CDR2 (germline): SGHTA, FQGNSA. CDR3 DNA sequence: TGTGCCAGCAGCTTTGGGACTAGCGTCTACAATGAGCAGTTCTTC. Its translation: CASSFGTSVYNEQFF. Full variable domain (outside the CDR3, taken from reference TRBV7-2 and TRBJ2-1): GAGVSQSPSNKVTEKGKDVELRCDPISGHTALYWYRQSLGQGLEFLIYFQGNSAPDKSGLPSDRFSAERTGGSVSTLTIQRTQQEDSAVYLCASSFGTSVYNEQFFGPGTRLTVL.

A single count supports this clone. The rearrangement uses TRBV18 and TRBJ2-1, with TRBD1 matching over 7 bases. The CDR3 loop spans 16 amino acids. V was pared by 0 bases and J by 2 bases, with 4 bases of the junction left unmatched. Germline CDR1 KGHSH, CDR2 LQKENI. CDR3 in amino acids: CASSPPVGQTYNEQFF. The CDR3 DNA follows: TGTGCCAGCTCACCACCTGTGGGACAGACCTACAATGAGCAGTTCTTC.

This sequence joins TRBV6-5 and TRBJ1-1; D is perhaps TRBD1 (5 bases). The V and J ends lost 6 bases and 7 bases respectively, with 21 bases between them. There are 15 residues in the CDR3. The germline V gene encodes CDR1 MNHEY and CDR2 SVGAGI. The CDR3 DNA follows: TGTGCCAGCAGCCCGGGTCGGGGCGCCCGCATTGAAGCTTTCTTT. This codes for CASSPGRGARIEAFF.

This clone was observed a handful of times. CDR3 sequence: CAWSSEGAREKLFF. In nucleotides, the CDR3 is TGTGCCTGGAGTAGTGAGGGGGCTCGAGAAAAACTGTTTTTT. V is TRBV30 and J is TRBJ1-4, with 7 bases matching TRBD1. The CDR3 is 14 amino acids. Trimming removed 2 bases from V and 8 bases from J; junction bases left unmatched: 8. Germline assignment: CDR1 GTSNPN and CDR2 SVGIG (reference sequence).